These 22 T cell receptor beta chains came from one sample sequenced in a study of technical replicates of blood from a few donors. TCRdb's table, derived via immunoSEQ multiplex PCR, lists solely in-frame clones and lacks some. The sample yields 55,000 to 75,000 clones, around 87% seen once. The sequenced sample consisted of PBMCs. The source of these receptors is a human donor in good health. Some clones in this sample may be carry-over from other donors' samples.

This CDR3 is CAIRGRPTGEQYF. Written as DNA, the CDR3 is TGTGCCATCCGGGGTAGACCGACTGGCGAGCAGTACTTC. The V gene is TRBV2, the J gene TRBJ2-7; the D gene is possibly TRBD2 (5 bases). The germline CDR1 and CDR2 sequences are SNHLY and FYNNEI. Trimming shortened V by 10 bases and J by 6 bases, and 19 bases separated the two germline ends. The CDR3 has 13 amino acids.

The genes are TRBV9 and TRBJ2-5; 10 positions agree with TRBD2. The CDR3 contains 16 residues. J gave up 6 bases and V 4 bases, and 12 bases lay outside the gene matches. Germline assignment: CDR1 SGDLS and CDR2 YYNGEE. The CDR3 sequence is CASSPPGTSVTKTQYF. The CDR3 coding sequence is TGTGCCAGCAGCCCTCCCGGGACTAGCGTGACAAAGACCCAGTACTTC.

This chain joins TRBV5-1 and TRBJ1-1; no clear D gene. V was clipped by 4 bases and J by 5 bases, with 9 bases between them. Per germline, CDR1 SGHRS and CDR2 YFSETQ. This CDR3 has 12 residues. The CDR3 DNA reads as TGCGCCAGCAGCAACGGGTTAACTGAAGCTTTCTTT. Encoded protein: CASSNGLTEAFF.

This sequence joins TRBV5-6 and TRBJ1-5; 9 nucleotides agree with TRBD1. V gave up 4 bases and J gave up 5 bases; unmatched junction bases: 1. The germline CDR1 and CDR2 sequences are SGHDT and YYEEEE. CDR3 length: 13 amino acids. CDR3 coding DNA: TGTGCCAGCAGCCGGACAGGGGATCAGCCCCAGCATTTT. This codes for CASSRTGDQPQHF.

In nucleotides, the CDR3 is TGTGCCAGCAGGGGACTAGCGGGGCGGGAGCAGTACTTC. Its protein product is CASRGLAGREQYF. The chain combines TRBV2 with TRBJ2-7; 13 nucleotides match TRBD2. Germline V gene lookup returns CDR1 SNHLY and CDR2 FYNNEI. Unmatched junction bases numbered 3, after V lost 6 bases and J lost 7 bases. This CDR3 region has 13 residues.

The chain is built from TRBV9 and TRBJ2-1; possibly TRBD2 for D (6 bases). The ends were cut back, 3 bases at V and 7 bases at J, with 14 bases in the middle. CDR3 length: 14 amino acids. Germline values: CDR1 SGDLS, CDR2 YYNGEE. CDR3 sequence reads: CASSARLVTNEQFF. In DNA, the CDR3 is TGTGCCAGCAGCGCCAGACTAGTCACTAATGAGCAGTTCTTC.

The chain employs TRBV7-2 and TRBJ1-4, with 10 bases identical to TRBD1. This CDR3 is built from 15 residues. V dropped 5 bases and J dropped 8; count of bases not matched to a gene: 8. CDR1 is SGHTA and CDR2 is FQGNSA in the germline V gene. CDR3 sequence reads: CASSPAGTGAEKLFF. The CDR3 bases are TGTGCCAGCAGCCCAGCCGGGACAGGGGCAGAAAAACTGTTTTTT.

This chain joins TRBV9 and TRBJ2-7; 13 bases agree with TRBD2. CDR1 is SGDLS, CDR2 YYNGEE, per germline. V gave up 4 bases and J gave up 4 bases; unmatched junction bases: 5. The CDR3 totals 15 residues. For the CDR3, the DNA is TGTGCCAGCAGCCCCCGACTAGCGGGGGGTTACGAGCAGTACTTC. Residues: CASSPRLAGGYEQYF. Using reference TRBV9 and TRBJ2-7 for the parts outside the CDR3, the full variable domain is DSGVTQTPKHLITATGQRVTLRCSPRSGDLSVYWYQQSLDQGLQFLIQYYNGEERAKGNILERFSAQQFPDLHSELNLSSLELGDSALYFCASSPRLAGGYEQYFGPGTRLTVT.

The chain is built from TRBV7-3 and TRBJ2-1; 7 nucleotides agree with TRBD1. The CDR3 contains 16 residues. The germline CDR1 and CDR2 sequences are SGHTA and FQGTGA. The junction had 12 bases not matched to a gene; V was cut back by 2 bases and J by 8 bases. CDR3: CASSLDQRTGRYEQFF. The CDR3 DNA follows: TGTGCCAGCAGCTTAGACCAGAGGACAGGCCGCTATGAGCAGTTCTTC.

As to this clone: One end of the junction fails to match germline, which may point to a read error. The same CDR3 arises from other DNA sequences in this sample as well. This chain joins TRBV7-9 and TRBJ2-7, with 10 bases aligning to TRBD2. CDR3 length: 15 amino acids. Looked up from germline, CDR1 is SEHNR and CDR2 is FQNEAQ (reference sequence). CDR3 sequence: CASSLASGGTYEQYF. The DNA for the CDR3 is TGTGCCAGCAGCCTAGCTAGCGGGGGAACCTACGAGCAGTACTTC.

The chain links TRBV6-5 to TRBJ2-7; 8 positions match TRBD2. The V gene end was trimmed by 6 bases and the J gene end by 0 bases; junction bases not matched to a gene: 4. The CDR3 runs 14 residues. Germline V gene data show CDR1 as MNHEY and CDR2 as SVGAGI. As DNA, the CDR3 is TGTGCCAGCAGATTCGGGGGGGACTCCTACGAGCAGTACTTC. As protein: CASRFGGDSYEQYF.

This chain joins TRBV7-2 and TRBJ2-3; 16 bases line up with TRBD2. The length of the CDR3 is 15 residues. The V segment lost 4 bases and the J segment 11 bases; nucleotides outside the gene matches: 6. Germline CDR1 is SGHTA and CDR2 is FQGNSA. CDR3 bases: TGTGCCAGCAGCTCCTACGGGACTAGCGGGAGGGAGCAGTATTTT. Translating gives CASSSYGTSGREQYF.

The CDR3 region has the DNA TGTGCCAGCAGCTCATGGAACCGGGGATCCTACAATGAGCAGTTCTTC. Residues: CASSSWNRGSYNEQFF. The V call is TRBV7-6, the J call TRBJ2-1, with D possibly TRBD2 on 5 matching bases. The CDR3 runs 16 residues. The germline V and J ends were trimmed by 4 bases and 1 base, with 14 bases remaining between them. Germline CDR1 is SGHVS and CDR2 is FNYEAQ.

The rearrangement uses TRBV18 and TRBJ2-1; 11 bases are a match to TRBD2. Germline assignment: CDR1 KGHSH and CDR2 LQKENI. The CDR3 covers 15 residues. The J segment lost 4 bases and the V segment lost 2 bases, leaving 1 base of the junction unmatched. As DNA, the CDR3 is TGTGCCAGCTCACCAGGGACTAGCGGTTACAATGAGCAGTTCTTC. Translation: CASSPGTSGYNEQFF.

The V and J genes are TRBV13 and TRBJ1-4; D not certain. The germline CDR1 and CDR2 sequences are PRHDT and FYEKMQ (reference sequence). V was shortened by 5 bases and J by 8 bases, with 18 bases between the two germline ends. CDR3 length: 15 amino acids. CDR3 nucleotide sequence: TGTGCCAGCAGCCAACAAAGGGCCGGGGAGGAAAAACTGTTTTTT. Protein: CASSQQRAGEEKLFF.

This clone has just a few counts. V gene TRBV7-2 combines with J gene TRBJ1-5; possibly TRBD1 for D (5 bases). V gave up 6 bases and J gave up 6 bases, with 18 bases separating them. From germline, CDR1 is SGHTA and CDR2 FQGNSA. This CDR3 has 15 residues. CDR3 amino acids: CASSSYFPGGQPQHF. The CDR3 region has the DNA TGTGCCAGCAGTTCCTATTTTCCGGGGGGTCAGCCCCAGCATTTT.

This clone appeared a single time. This chain's CDR3 is CASSRGTDEQYF. As DNA, the CDR3 is TGTGCCAGCAGCAGGGGGACAGACGAGCAGTACTTC. The chain combines TRBV11-3 with TRBJ2-7, with 7 bases that match TRBD1. V gave up 5 bases and J gave up 5 bases; unmatched junction bases: 3. The CDR3 sequence is 12 residues long. Per the germline V gene, CDR1 is SGHNT and CDR2 is YENEEA.

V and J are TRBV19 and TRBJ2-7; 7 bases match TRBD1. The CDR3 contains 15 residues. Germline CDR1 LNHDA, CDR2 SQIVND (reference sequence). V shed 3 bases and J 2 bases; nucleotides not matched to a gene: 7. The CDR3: CASSMIAGQAYEQYF. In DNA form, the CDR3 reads TGTGCCAGTAGTATGATTGCTGGACAGGCCTACGAGCAGTACTTC. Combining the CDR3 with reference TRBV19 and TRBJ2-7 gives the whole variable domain DGGITQSPKYLFRKEGQNVTLSCEQNLNHDAMYWYRQDPGQGLRLIYYSQIVNDFQKGDIAEGYSVSREKKESFPLTVTSAQKNPTAFYLCASSMIAGQAYEQYFGPGTRLTVT.

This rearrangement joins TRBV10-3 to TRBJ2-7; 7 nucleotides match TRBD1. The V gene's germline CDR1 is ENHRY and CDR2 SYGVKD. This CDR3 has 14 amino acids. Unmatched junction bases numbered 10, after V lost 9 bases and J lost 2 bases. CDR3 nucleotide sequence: TGTGCCATTTCCGGGACAGAGAGACCCTACGAGCAGTACTTC. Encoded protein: CAISGTERPYEQYF.

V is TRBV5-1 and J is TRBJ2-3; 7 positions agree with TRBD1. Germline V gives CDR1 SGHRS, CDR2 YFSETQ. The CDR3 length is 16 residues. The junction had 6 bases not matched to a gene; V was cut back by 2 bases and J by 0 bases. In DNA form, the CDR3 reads TGCGCCAGCAGCTTTGGGACAGTTTCTAGCACAGATACGCAGTATTTT. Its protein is CASSFGTVSSTDTQYF.

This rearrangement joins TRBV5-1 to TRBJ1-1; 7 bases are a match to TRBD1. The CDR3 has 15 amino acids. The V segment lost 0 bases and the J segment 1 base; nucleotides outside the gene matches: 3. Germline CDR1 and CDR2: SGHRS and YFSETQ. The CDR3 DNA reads TGCGCCAGCAGCTTGGTAGGGGGCGGGAACACTGAAGCTTTCTTT. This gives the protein CASSLVGGGNTEAFF.

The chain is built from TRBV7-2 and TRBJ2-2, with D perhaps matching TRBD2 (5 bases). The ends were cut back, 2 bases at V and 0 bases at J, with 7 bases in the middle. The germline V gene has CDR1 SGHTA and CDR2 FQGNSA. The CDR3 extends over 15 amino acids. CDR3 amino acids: CASSLRGTNTGELFF. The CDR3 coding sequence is TGTGCCAGCAGCTTAAGAGGGACGAACACCGGGGAGCTGTTTTTT.